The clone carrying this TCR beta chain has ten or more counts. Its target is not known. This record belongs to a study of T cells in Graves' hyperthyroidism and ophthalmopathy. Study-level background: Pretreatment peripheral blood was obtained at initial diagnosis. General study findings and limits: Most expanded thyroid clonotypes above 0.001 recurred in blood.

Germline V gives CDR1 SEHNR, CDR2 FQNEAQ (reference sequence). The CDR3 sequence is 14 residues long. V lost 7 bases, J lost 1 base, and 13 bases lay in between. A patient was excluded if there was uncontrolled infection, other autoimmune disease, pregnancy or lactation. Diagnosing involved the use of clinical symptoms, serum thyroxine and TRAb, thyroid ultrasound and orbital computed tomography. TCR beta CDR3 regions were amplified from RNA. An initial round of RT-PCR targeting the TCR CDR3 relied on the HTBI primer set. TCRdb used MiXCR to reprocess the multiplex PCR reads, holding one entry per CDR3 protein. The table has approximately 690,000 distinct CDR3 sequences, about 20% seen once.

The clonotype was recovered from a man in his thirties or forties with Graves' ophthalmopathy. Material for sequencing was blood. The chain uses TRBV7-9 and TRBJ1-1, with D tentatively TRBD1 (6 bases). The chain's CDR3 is CASTPPTGNTEAFF. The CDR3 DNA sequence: TGTGCCAGCACCCCTCCGACAGGGAACACTGAAGCTTTCTTT. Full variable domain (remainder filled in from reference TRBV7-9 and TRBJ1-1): DTGVSQNPRHKITKRGQNVTFRCDPISEHNRLYWYRQTLGQGPEFLTYFQNEAQLEKSRLLSDRFSAERPKGSFSTLEIQRTEQGDSAMYLCASTPPTGNTEAFFGQGTRLTVV.